This TCR beta chain stems from a study of shared clonotypes between healthy human individuals. About this clone: The antigen is undetermined.

The germline CDR1 and CDR2 sequences are SGHDT and YYEEEE. V was clipped by 4 bases and J by 1 base, with 17 bases between them. The CDR3 is 16 residues long. Sequencing used immunoSEQ multiplex PCR; TCRdb keeps in-frame clones, though not all of them. Found here are around 2.5 million clones, 90% to 95% of them singletons; the top ten hold roughly 0.39%. Study findings and constraints: Roughly 4.7% was the fraction of naive CD4 clonotypes found shared across a few donors.

Sequenced input: naive CD4+ T cells from PBMCs. The subset denotes: CD45RA+ positively selected. This receptor was obtained from a man aged 18 to 29 in good health. Some clones in this sample may be carry-over from other donors' samples. V usage is TRBV5-6 and J usage is TRBJ1-1; D gene ambiguous. Here the CDR3 DNA reads TGTGCCAGCAGCCCCCGTGGAGGGATTGCGAACACTGAAGCTTTCTTT. It specifies CASSPRGGIANTEAFF. The full variable domain, completed using reference TRBV5-6 and TRBJ1-1, is DAGVTQSPTHLIKTRGQQVTLRCSPKSGHDTVSWYQQALGQGPQFIFQYYEEEERQRGNFPDRFSGHQFPNYSSELNVNALLLGDSALYLCASSPRGGIANTEAFFGQGTRLTVV.